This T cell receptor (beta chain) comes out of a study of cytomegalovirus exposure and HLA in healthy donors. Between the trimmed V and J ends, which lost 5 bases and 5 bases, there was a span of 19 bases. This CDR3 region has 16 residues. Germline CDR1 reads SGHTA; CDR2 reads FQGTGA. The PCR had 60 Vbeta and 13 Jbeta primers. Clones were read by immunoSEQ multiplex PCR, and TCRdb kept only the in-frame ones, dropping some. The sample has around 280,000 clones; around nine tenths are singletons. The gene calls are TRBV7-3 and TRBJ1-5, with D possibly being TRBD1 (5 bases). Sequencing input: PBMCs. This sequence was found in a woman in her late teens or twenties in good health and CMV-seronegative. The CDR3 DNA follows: TGTGCCAGCAGCCCTCCAGTTGACAGTCTGGATCAGCCCCAGCATTTT. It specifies CASSPPVDSLDQPQHF. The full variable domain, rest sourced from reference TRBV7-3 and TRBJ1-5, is GAGVSQTPSNKVTEKGKYVELRCDPISGHTALYWYRQSLGQGPEFLIYFQGTGAADDSGLPNDRFFAVRPEGSVSTLKIQRTERGDSAVYLCASSPPVDSLDQPQHFGDGTRLSIL.